The present T cell receptor beta chain was sequenced within a study of cytomegalovirus exposure and HLA in healthy donors. Study-wide results and caveats: Reports indicated that the classifier achieved high specificity and sensitivity in diagnosing cytomegalovirus status. A likely sequencing artifact accounted for one observed cluster of highly shared sequence variants. Among TCR beta chains, those listed as cytomegalovirus-associated numbered over 150.

The CDR3 totals 16 residues. Germline loops: CDR1 KGHSH, CDR2 LQKENI. V lost 3 bases and J lost 6, with 21 bases in between. PCR used 60 Vbeta primers and 13 Jbeta primers. The data were produced by immunoSEQ multiplex PCR, yet TCRdb's version contains in-frame clones alone and is incomplete. The table includes tens of thousands of clones, about 82% detected once. Comments on this clone: Its target is not known.

The TCR comes from a woman in her twenties or thirties in good health and CMV-seronegative. The chain employs TRBV18 and TRBJ2-7, with D possibly TRBD2 on 6 matching bases. The specimen was PBMCs. As DNA, the CDR3 is TGTGCCAGCTCACCTATAAAGAATTCGGGACTGATCGAGCAGTACTTC. Its translation is CASSPIKNSGLIEQYF.